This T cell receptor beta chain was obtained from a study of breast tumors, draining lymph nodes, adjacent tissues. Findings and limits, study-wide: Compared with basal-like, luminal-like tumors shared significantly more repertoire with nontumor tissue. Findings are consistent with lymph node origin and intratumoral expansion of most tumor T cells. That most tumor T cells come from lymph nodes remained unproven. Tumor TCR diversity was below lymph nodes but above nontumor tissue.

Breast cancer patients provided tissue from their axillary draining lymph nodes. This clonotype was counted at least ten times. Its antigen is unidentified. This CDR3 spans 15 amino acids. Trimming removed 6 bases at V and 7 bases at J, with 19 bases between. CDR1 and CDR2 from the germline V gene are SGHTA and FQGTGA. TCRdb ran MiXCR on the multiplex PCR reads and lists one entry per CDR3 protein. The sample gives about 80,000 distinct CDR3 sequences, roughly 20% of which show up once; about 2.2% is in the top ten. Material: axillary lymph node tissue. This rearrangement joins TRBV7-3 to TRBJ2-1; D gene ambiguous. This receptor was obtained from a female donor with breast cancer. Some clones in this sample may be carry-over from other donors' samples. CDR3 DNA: TGTGCCAGCAGGTTGATTGACGACCCGCGGAATGAGCAGTTCTTC. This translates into CASRLIDDPRNEQFF.